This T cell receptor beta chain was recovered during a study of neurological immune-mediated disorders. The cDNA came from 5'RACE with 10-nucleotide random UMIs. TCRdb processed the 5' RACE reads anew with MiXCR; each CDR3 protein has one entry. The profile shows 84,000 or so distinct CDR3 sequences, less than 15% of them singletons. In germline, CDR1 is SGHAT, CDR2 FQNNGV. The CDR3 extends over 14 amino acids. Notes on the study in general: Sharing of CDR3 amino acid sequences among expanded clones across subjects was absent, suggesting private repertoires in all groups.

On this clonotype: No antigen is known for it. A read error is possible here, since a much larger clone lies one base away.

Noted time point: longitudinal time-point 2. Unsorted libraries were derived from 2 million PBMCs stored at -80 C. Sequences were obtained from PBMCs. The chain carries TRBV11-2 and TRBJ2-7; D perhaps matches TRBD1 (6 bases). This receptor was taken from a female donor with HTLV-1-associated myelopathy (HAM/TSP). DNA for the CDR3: TGTGCCATCAGCTTAGGCCCAGGGGCCTACGAGCAGTACTTC. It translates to CAISLGPGAYEQYF.